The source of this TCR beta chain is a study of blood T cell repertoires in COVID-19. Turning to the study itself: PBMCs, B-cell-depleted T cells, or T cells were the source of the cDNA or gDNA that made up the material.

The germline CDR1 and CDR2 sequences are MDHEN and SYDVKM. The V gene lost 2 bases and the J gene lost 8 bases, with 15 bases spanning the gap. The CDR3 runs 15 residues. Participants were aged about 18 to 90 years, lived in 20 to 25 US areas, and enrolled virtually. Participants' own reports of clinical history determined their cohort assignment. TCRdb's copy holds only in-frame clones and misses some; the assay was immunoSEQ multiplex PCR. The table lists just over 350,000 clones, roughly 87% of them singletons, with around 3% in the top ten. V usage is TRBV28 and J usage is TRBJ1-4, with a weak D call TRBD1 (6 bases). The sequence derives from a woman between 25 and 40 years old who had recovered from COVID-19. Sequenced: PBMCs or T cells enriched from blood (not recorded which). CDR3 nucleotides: TGTGCCAGCAGTTTAATAGGGGGAGGGAGGGAAAAACTGTTTTTT. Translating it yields CASSLIGGGREKLFF.